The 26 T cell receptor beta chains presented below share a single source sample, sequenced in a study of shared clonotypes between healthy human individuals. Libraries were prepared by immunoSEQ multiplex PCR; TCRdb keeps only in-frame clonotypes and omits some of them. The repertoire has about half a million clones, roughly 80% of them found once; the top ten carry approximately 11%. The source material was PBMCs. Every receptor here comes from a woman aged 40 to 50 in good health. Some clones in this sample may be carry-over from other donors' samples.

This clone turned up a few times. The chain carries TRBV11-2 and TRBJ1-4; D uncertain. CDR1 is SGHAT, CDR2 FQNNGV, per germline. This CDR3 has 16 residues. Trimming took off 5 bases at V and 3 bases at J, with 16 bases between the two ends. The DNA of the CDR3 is TGTGCCAGCAGCCCGGGCCCGCGGCAAGCTAATGAAAAACTGTTTTTT. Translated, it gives CASSPGPRQANEKLFF.

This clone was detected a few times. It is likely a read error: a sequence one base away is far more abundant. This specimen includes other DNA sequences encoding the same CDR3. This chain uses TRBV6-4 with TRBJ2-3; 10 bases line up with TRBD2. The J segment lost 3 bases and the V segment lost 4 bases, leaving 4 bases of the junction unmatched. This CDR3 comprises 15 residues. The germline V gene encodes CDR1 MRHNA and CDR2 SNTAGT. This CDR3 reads CASSALAGETDTQYF. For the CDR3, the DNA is TGTGCCAGCAGTGCTCTAGCGGGAGAAACAGATACGCAGTATTTT.

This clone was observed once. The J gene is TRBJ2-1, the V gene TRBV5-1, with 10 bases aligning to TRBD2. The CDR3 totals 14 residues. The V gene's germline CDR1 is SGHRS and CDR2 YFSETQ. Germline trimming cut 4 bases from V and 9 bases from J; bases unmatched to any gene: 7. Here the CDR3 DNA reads TGCGCCAGCAGCGACGCTAGCGGGAGTAGTGAGCAGTTCTTC. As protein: CASSDASGSSEQFF.

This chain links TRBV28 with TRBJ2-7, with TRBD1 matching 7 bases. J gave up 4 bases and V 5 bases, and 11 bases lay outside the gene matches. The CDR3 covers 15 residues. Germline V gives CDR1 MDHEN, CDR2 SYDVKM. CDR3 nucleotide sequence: TGTGCCAGCAGTCTGACAGGGAAATCGCGGTACGAGCAGTACTTC. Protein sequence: CASSLTGKSRYEQYF.

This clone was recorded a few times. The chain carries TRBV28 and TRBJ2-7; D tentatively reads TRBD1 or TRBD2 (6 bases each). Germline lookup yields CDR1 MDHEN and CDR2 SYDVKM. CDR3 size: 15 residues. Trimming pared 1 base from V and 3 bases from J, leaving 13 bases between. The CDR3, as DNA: TGTGCCAGCAGTTTATACTGGGGGGCAAGCTACGAGCAGTACTTC. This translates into CASSLYWGASYEQYF.

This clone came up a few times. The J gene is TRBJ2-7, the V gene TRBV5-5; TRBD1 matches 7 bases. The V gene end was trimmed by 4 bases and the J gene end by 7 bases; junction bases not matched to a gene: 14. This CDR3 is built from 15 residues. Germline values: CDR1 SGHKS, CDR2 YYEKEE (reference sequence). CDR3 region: CASSHRGQSPSEQYF. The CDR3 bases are TGTGCCAGCAGCCACCGGGGACAGTCCCCTTCGGAGCAGTACTTC.

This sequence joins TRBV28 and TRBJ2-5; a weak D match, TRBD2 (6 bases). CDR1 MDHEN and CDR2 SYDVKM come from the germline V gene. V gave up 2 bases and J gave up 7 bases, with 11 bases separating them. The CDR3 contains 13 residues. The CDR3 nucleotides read TGTGCCAGCAGTTTAACTAGCAAAGGGACCCAGTACTTC. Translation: CASSLTSKGTQYF. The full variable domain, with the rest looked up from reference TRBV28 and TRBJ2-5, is DVKVTQSSRYLVKRTGEKVFLECVQDMDHENMFWYRQDPGLGLRLIYFSYDVKMKEKGDIPEGYSVSREKKERFSLILESASTNQTSMYLCASSLTSKGTQYFGPGTRLLVL.

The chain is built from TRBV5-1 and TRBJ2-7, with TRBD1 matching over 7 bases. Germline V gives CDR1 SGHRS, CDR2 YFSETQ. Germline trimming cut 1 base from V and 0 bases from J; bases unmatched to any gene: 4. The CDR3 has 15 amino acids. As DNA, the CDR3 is TGCGCCAGCAGCTTGTTACAGGGGAGCTCCTACGAGCAGTACTTC. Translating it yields CASSLLQGSSYEQYF.

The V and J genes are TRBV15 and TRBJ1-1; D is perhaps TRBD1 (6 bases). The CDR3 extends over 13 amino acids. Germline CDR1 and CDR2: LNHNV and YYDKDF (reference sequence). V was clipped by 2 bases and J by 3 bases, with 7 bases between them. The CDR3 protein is CATSRKGDTEAFF. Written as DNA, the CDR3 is TGTGCCACCAGCAGAAAGGGGGACACTGAAGCTTTCTTT.

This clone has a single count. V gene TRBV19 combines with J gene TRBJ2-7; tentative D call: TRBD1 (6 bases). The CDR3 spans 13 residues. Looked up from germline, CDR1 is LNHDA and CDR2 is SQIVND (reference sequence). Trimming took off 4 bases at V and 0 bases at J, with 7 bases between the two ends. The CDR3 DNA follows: TGTGCCAGTAGTAAGGACAGCTCCTACGAGCAGTACTTC. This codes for CASSKDSSYEQYF.

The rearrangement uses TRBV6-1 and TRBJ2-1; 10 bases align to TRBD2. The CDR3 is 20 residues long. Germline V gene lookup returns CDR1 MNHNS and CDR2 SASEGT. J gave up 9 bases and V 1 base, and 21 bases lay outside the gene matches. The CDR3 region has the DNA TGTGCCAGCAGTGAAGAATTCCCCATGCTCCCTAGCGGGAGTTTAGGTGAGCAGTTCTTC. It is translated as CASSEEFPMLPSGSLGEQFF.

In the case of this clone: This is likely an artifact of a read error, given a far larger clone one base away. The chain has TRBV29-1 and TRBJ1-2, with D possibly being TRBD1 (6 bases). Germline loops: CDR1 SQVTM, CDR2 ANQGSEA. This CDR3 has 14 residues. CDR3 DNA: TGCAGAGTTACCTCCCTCCGGGACAACGATGGCTACACCTTC. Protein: CRVTSLRDNDGYTF.

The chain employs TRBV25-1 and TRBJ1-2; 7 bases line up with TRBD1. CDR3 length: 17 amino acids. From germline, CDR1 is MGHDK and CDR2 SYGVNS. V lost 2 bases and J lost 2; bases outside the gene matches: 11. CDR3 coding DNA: TGTGCCAGCAGTGAACATAGTGTAGGACAGGTAAACTATGGCTACACCTTC. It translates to CASSEHSVGQVNYGYTF.

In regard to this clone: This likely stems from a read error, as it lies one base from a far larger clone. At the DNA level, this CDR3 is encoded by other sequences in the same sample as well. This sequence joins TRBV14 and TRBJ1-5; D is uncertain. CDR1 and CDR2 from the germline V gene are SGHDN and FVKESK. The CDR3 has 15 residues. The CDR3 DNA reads TGTGCCAGTAGCCTTGACATGGATAGCAATCAGCCCCAGCATTTT. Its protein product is CASSLDMDSNQPQHF.

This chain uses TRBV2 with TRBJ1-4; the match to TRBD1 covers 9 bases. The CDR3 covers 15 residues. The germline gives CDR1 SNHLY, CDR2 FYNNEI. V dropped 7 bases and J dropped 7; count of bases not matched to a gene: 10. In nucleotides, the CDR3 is TGTGCCAGCAATCCTCAGACAGGGGGTGGTGAAAAACTGTTTTTT. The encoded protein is CASNPQTGGGEKLFF. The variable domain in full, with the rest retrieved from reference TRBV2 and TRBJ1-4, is EPEVTQTPSHQVTQMGQEVILRCVPISNHLYFYWYRQILGQKVEFLVSFYNNEISEKSEIFDDQFSVERPDGSNFTLKIRSTKLEDSAMYFCASNPQTGGGEKLFFGSGTQLSVL.

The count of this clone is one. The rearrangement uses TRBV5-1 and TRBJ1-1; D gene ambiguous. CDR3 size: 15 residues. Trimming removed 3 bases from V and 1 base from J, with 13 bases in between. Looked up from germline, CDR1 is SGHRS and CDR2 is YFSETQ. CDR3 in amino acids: CASSSMGGTNTEAFF. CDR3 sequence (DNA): TGCGCCAGCAGCTCGATGGGCGGAACGAACACTGAAGCTTTCTTT.

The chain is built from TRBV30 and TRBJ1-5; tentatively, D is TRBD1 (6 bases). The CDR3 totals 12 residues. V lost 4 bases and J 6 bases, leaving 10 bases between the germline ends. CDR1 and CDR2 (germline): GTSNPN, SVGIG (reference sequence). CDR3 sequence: CAWKQGGQPQHF. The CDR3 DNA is TGTGCCTGGAAACAGGGTGGTCAGCCCCAGCATTTT. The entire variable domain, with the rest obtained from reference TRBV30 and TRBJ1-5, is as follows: SQTIHQWPATLVQPVGSPLSLECTVEGTSNPNLYWYRQAAGRGLQLLFYSVGIGQISSEVPQNLSASRPQDRQFILSSKKLLLSDSGFYLCAWKQGGQPQHFGDGTRLSIL.

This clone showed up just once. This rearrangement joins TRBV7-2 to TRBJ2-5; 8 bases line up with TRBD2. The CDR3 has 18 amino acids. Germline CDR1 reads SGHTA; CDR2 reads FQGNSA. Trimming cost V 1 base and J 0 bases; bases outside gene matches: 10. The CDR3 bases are TGTGCCAGCAGCTTAGTTGCGGGAGGACCGTTGTACCAAGAGACCCAGTACTTC. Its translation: CASSLVAGGPLYQETQYF.

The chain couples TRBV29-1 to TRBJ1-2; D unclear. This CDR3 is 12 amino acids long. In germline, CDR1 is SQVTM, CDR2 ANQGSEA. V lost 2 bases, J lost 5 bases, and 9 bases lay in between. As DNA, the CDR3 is TGCAGCGTTGAAATGGGAGGGTATGGCTACACCTTC. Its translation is CSVEMGGYGYTF.

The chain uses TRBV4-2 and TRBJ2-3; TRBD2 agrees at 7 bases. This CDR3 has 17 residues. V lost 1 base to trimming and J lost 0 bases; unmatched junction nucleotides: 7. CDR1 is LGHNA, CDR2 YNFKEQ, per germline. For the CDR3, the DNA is TGTGCCAGCAGCCAAGGACTAGCAACTGATAGCACAGATACGCAGTATTTT. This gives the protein CASSQGLATDSTDTQYF.

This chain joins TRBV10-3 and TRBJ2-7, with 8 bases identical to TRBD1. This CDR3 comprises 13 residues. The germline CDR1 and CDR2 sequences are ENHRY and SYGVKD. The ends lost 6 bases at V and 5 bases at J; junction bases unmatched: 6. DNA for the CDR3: TGTGCCATCAGGGCCCAGGGGGCGGACGAGCAGTACTTC. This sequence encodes CAIRAQGADEQYF.

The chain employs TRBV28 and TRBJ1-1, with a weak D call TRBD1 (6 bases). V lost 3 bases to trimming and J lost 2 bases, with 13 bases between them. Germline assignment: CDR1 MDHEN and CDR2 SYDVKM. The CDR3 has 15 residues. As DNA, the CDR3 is TGTGCCAGCAGTTTCCGGCGACAGGCTAACACTGAAGCTTTCTTT. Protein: CASSFRRQANTEAFF.

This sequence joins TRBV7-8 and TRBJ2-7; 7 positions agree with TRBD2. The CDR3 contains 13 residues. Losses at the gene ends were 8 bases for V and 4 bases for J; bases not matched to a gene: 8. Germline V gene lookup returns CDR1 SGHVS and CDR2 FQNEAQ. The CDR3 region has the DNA TGTGCCAGCGCTGTCGGGGGGTTTTACGAGCAGTACTTC. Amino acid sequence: CASAVGGFYEQYF.

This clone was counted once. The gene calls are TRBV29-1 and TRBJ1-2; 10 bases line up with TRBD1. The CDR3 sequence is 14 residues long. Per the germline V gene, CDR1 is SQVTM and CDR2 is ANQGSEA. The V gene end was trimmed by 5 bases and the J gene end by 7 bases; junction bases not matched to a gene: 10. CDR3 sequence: CSVRRTGGRGGYTF. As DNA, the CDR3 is TGCAGCGTTCGAAGGACAGGGGGTCGAGGTGGCTACACCTTC.

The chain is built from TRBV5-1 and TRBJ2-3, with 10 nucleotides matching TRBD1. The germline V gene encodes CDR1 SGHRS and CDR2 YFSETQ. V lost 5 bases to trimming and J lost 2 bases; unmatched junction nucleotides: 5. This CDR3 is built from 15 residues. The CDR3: CASSSGTGVTDTQYF. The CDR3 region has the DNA TGCGCCAGCAGTTCCGGGACAGGGGTCACAGATACGCAGTATTTT.

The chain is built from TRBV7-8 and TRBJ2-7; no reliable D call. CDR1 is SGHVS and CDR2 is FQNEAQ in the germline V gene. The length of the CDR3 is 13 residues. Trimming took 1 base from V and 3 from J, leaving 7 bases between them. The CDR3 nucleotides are TGTGCCAGCAGCTTAGAGCGCCACTACGAGCAGTACTTC. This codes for CASSLERHYEQYF. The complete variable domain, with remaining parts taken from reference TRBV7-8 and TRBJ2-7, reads GAGVSQSPRYKVAKRGQDVALRCDPISGHVSLFWYQQALGQGPEFLTYFQNEAQLDKSGLPSDRFFAERPEGSVSTLKIQRTQQEDSAVYLCASSLERHYEQYFGPGTRLTVT.